This is a list of T cell receptor beta chains from one sample in a study of blood T cell repertoires in COVID-19. TCRdb's copy holds only in-frame clones and misses some; the assay was immunoSEQ multiplex PCR. This sample has 250,000 to 300,000 clones; 90% occur once, and the top ten carry 1% to 1.3%. Sequencing input: PBMCs or T cells enriched from blood (not recorded which). These receptors were obtained from a woman in her 30s who had recovered from COVID-19. Each CDR3 is given without its conserved first and last residue. Size is omitted from some rows. Given values are once, few, many or a class for expanded clones.

length	V	J	size	CDR3
12	TRBV4-3	TRBJ1-6	once	ASSERTGNSPLH
16	TRBV6-1	TRBJ1-6	few	ASSVNLAPGQGGSPLH
13	TRBV27	TRBJ1-6	NA	ASSLRGGVNSPLH
15	TRBV10-1	TRBJ2-5	NA	ASSEESGPLGGRTQY
12	TRBV6-5	TRBJ2-3	few	AGEFISDTDTQY
12	TRBV30	TRBJ2-5	once	AWSVGFGEETQY
11	TRBV7-3	TRBJ2-1	few	ASSPDLRSEQF
14	TRBV9	TRBJ1-3	NA	ASSSWTGDTGNTIY
12	TRBV4-1	TRBJ2-5	NA	ASSQGGPQETQY
12	TRBV5-1	TRBJ2-3	NA	ASSLGQTTDTQY
14	TRBV5-5	TRBJ2-7	NA	ASSADRDSSSYEQY
12	TRBV6-5	TRBJ2-3	NA	ASRASGRADTQY
11	TRBV6-5	TRBJ2-2	NA	ASRSRQGGELF
15	TRBV11-2	TRBJ2-3	NA	ASSSGLAGVSADTQY
11	TRBV27	TRBJ1-1	NA	ASKETMNTEAF
11	TRBV25-1	TRBJ2-7	once	ASESGTSYEQY
10	TRBV7-7	TRBJ2-1	NA	ASSPLVYEQF
11	TRBV28	TRBJ2-1	NA	ASSPGGQDEQF
10	TRBV29-1	TRBJ1-2	once	STRATPEGYT
11	TRBV7-2	TRBJ2-3	NA	ASGRDYTDTQY
12	TRBV10-1	TRBJ2-5	NA	ASSDRGGQETQY
12	TRBV11-2	TRBJ2-5	NA	ASSLGRSRETQY
12	TRBV6-6	TRBJ1-4	NA	ASSSRGLNEKLF
15	TRBV28	TRBJ2-2	NA	ASREGTVITNTGELF
9	TRBV7-9	TRBJ1-4	NA	ASSFKEKLF
14	TRBV11-2	TRBJ2-3	NA	ASSRRQKVSTDTQY
13	TRBV27	TRBJ1-1	NA	ASSLSGAPNTEAF
11	TRBV7-2	TRBJ2-3	NA	ASSSRLPDTQY